This T cell receptor (beta chain) was profiled in a study of T cell responses to AZD1222 COVID-19 vaccine. Study in general: Second doses that came at about 4 or about 12 weeks were put together. Findings of the study overall: The number of AZD1222 recipients seropositive at baseline was only five or six. A rise in Spike-specific TCR breadth and depth followed two AZD1222 doses.

V lost 0 bases and J 7 bases, leaving 7 bases between the germline ends. This CDR3 is built from 13 residues. CDR1 MNHEY and CDR2 SVGAGI come from the germline V gene. About this clone: Its matching antigen is unknown.

Assay: immunoSEQ multiplex PCR; the TCRdb copy retains only in-frame clones and omits some. Of about 120,000 clones listed, under 90% are singletons. This rearrangement joins TRBV6-5 to TRBJ2-1; no definite D call. This specimen was peripheral blood, taken on day 0 of AZD1222 vaccination. This receptor was taken from an adult in good health. CDR3 amino acids: CASSYSMRNEQFF. The CDR3, as DNA: TGTGCCAGCAGTTACTCGATGCGAAATGAGCAGTTCTTC.